What follows describes a single T cell receptor (beta chain). Its antigen specificity is not known. Within one base of it there is no much larger clone, and no base qualities were kept. This record comes from a study of cytomegalovirus exposure and HLA in healthy donors (dated by TCRdb to the late 2010s). Broadly, across the study: An earlier analysis of several hundred of the donors reported 250 to 300 Gb of sequence data and 117 million unique TCR beta sequences from 150 million to 200 million T cells. In the later analysis, no new phenotypic data were used to find candidate immune exposures; instead, reliance was placed on TCR beta sequences and their occurrence across donors. Of the roughly 400 genotyped donors, approximately 82% fell in the genetic ancestry cluster associated with self-reported Caucasian donors. In an earlier analysis of roughly 580 of the donors, high-throughput TCR beta sequencing was used to judge whether each TCR beta V gene segment behaved as functional or pseudogenic. Both class I and class II loci were covered by HLA typing, at four-digit resolution. The study aimed to test whether signatures of past pathogen exposure could be identified by cataloging public T cell receptors. Donor age, sex, ethnicity and CMV serostatus were compiled together with the repertoire data. Four or five DR-DQ haplotypes were treated as single units for association and clustering because of strong linkage in the cohort. Typing coverage differed by locus: A, B, C, DRB1 and DQB1 were typed in roughly 629-630 donors, DQA1 in 522, DPA1 in 600 to 610, and DPB1 in about 450. Among almost 400 genotyped donors of the cohort, an average of roughly 240,000 unique TCR beta nucleotide sequences were sequenced per donor, roughly 18% of them non-productive. All discovery cohort repertoires had been generated on a single sequencing platform. An early release that covered 640 HLA-typed donors contained around 330 gigabases of sequencing data and tens of millions of unique TCR sequences. The study used immunosequencing to profile the T cell repertoires of several hundred subjects and linked those repertoires to cytomegalovirus serostatus. A later genetic analysis used genome-wide SNP genotypes for about three fifths of the 666 donors, treating that subset as a discovery cohort. A later analysis re-analyzed previously published TCR beta repertoires from approximately 700 donors and added high-resolution HLA genotyping to study TCR occurrence patterns. To predict cytomegalovirus infection status, the study combined high-throughput TCR immunosequencing, statistical association of individual TCRs with disease status, and machine learning. A separate validation cohort of about 110 different subjects was used in addition to the approximately 610-subject first cohort. On the study overall, not on this receptor specifically: In a later analysis, around 17,000 TCR beta sequences were associated with specific HLA alleles at a false discovery rate of 0.05. It was suggested by the authors that the approach could potentially be generalized to other disease states and immunological phenotypes. Sequencing depth was assumed to be roughly uniform across donors in the presence/absence analyses, though that assumption may not hold. Strong co-occurrence of HLA alleles, especially DR and DQ, made assigning TCR associations to individual alleles difficult. In a later analysis, TCR association rates were found to vary across HLA loci, with the most associated TCRs seen for DRB1 alleles and the fewest for HLA-C alleles. Most TCR sequences were observed very rarely across donors, whereas some public TCRs were present in many individuals. The earlier analysis of some 560 of the donors excluded roughly 17 rarely observed V segments, including chromosome 9 orphons, because counts were too low. The cohort was sequenced for TCR beta chains only, and without alpha or paired-chain data the features that could be detected were limited. In vitro tests confirmed that three of the cytomegalovirus-associated TCR beta chains recognize cytomegalovirus antigens. In both the original and validation cohorts, the classifier was reported to diagnose cytomegalovirus status with high specificity and sensitivity. In a later genetic analysis, fewer N-insertions in productive TCRs were reported among donors in an Asian-associated ancestry cluster than the approximately 670-donor mean. Because HLA typing was missing for some donors at each locus, association tests included only the typed subset. In a later genetic analysis, a missense DCLRE1C variant was associated with V-gene and J-gene trimming of TCR beta chains, and the association was replicated in an independent cohort. CMV serostatus was the only immune exposure information available for the cohort. An earlier analysis of approximately 530 of the donors showed that most TCR beta V segments appeared in productive rearrangements either about 87% or about 30% of the time, which broadly matched IMGT annotations. A further reported finding was that TCR beta sequences accurately predicted the HLA-A and HLA-B alleles for most subjects in the first cohort. In a later analysis, HLA-associated TCR beta chains showed more clonal expansion and lower generation probabilities than non-associated chains that were equally common. According to a later analysis, most CMV-associated TCR beta chains appeared to be HLA-restricted, and the HLA associations seemed to be driven largely by CMV exposure. Correlated functional status among segregating V segments might reflect linkage disequilibrium, but an unknown experimental factor could not be ruled out. The sequencing pipeline was judged likely to have produced a cluster of highly shared sequence variants as a technical artifact. The study listed over 150 TCR beta chains as associated with cytomegalovirus. In a later analysis, several top co-occurrence clusters were reported to appear linked to parvovirus B19, influenza, CMV and Epstein-Barr virus. Some IMGT-functional V segments, including TRBV6-2 and TRBV6-3, could not be told apart with the 87-base-pair reads, so those segments were excluded.

The CDR3 contains 17 residues, cysteine and phenylalanine counted. Only the CDR3 DNA stays, 51 bases, in frame from base 1. Reading the germline V gene (reference sequence) gives CDR1 LNHDA and CDR2 SQIVND. V and J are truncated by 5 bases and 0 bases respectively, leaving an intervening sequence of 20 bases. In total, about 650 healthy bone marrow donors made up the cohort. Cohort members were all nominally healthy when sampled, although unrecorded immune exposures were likely present. The donor tested CMV seropositive and was one of the 289 seropositive cohort members. A peripheral blood sample was collected from each donor, and TCR beta sequencing was performed on peripheral blood mononuclear cells. Genomic DNA extraction from the blood cell samples was performed with the Qiagen DNeasy Blood Extraction Kit. Library preparation employed the immunoSEQ multiplex PCR assay. The multiplex PCR relied on a mix of 60 forward primers for TCR Vbeta segments and 13 reverse primers for TCR Jbeta segments. The CDR3 region of rearranged TCR beta genes was amplified from genomic DNA by a multiplex PCR assay. The amplified TCR beta libraries were sequenced on the Illumina HiSeq System as 87-base-pair reads. Per the authors' processing: In a later analysis, roughly 80 million unique TCR beta chains were counted across the roughly 700 repertoires, and about 9.9 million of these chains were shared by at least two donors. Raw reads were error-corrected and collapsed into unique sequences with a nearest-neighbor algorithm that merged closely related sequences to remove PCR and sequencing errors. CDR3 sequences were aligned to IMGT reference sequences to assign V, D and J gene segments. For a sequence to be retained, at least a six-nucleotide match to both a V gene segment and a J gene segment was required. A rearrangement counted as productive if the CDR3 had no stop codons and remained in frame with V and J, and every other rearrangement counted as non-productive. Following IMGT convention, CDR3 was defined as the stretch from the second conserved V-encoded cysteine up to the conserved J-encoded phenylalanine. The earlier analysis of approximately 590 of the donors excluded any sequence lacking an unambiguous match to a single V gene segment. An earlier analysis of fewer than 650 of the donors classified V segments as functional when productive rearrangements were above 56.7% and as segregating when the standard deviation between donors was above 5%. To diagnose cytomegalovirus status from the catalog of TCR beta chain sequences, a statistical classification framework was built. V and J gene assignment, in a later analysis, came from comparing TCR nucleotide sequences with IMGT/GENE-DB human TR gene sequences. The TCRdist pipeline was used in a later analysis to assign CDR3 sequences and most-parsimonious VDJ recombination scenarios. In a later analysis, each TCR beta chain was defined by its CDR3 amino acid sequence together with its V-gene family, and reads lacking a unique V-gene family were excluded. In a later analysis, fewer than 650 highly shared, low-generation-probability nucleotide sequences were removed to address suspected cross-contamination and a sequencing artifact. In a later analysis, a clonal expansion index was calculated for each public chain from normalized within-repertoire ranks of inferred template counts. Generation probabilities in a later analysis came from a VDJ recombination model fitted to out-of-frame rearrangements, and those results were checked against IGoR. In a later analysis, hypergeometric tests were used to score TCR-TCR, TCR-HLA and TCR-CMV co-occurrence, with a repertoire-size bias correction applied to TCR pairs. In a later analysis, false discovery rates were estimated by permuting HLA or CMV assignments 20 times. A later analysis grouped co-occurring TCRs with DBSCAN, adding TCRdist sequence similarity when clustering within HLA-allele-positive subsets. Repertoires with fewer than 30,000 or more than 120,000 public chains, plus five repertoires with anomalous nucleotide sharing, were excluded from co-occurrence clustering. This immuneACCESS table, as held by TCRdb, lists in-frame sequences with V and J called but not all clones. Of the missing ones, under half trace to an unresolved V gene in checked studies; the others have no known cause. Clone size and the V and J calls come from that table; the DNA yielded D and trimming. The sample includes roughly 120,000 clones, with roughly 80% observed a single time. The top ten clones comprise 4.5% to 5% of the sample.

The TCR originated in a man aged 50 to 60 in good health and CMV-seropositive. Input material: PBMCs. Recombination linked TRBV19 to TRBJ2-7; 6 matching bases give a weak D call of TRBD1. The DNA sequence is given as TGTGCCAGTAGTCCTAGGGGGTCAGGGGACCCCTCCTACGAGCAGTACTTC. This gives the protein CASSPRGSGDPSYEQYF.